This T cell receptor (beta chain) comes out of a study of cytomegalovirus exposure and HLA in healthy donors. Findings and caveats of the study: Generally TCR sequences proved uncommon, though certain public TCRs appeared in numerous donors.

Germline V gives CDR1 LGHNA, CDR2 YSLEER. The CDR3 loop spans 13 amino acids. J was trimmed by 11 bases and V by 1 base; bases with no gene match: 6. In its sample, this clone was seen a few times. The antigen remains undetermined. With 60 Vbeta and 13 Jbeta primers, the PCR was carried out. As handled by the study authors: Unique TCR beta chains numbered approximately 76 million in a later analysis, with approximately 10 million shared. Sequencing used immunoSEQ multiplex PCR; TCRdb keeps in-frame clones, though not all of them. That table is the source of V, J and clone size, and D and trimming were worked out from the DNA. The sample lists approximately 170,000 clones; roughly 80% were seen once.

The chain recombines TRBV4-3 with TRBJ1-1; 8 bases align to TRBD1. What was sequenced was PBMCs. The receptor was derived from a male donor in good health and CMV-seronegative. The CDR3 DNA reads TGCGCCAGCAGCCAAGGCTTGACAGGGGAGGCTTTCTTT. It is translated as CASSQGLTGEAFF.